Presented here are 2 T cell receptor beta chains from one specimen sequenced in a study of blood T cell repertoires in COVID-19. Profiled with immunoSEQ multiplex PCR; TCRdb holds only in-frame clones, not every one. The sample shows under 60,000 clones, less than 85% of them seen only once. Sequencing input: peripheral blood. These receptor sequences come from a man aged 60 to 69 with acute or convalescent COVID-19.

V is TRBV4-1 and J is TRBJ1-4, with D possibly TRBD1 on 6 matching bases. This CDR3 is 16 amino acids long. Trimming removed 0 bases at V and 7 bases at J, with 15 bases between. In germline, CDR1 is MGHRA, CDR2 YSYEKL. This chain's CDR3 is CASSQDMAGVPEKLFF. The CDR3 DNA reads TGCGCCAGCAGCCAAGATATGGCAGGGGTTCCTGAAAAACTGTTTTTT.

This chain links TRBV30 with TRBJ2-6, with D possibly TRBD1 on 5 matching bases. Looked up from germline, CDR1 is GTSNPN and CDR2 is SVGIG (reference sequence). V was pared by 4 bases and J by 1 base, with 5 bases between. The CDR3 is 13 residues long. CDR3 in amino acids: CAWKGSGANVLTF. In nucleotides, the CDR3 is TGTGCCTGGAAGGGGTCTGGGGCCAACGTCCTGACTTTC.